This passage covers 2 T cell receptor beta chains from one sample sequenced in a study of blood T cell repertoires in COVID-19. TCRdb's table, derived via immunoSEQ multiplex PCR, lists solely in-frame clones and lacks some. The table includes about 100,000 clones, about 80% detected once. Source material: peripheral blood. Receptors originate from a man aged 70 or older with active or convalescent COVID-19.

The genes are TRBV5-1 and TRBJ2-3, with D maybe TRBD1 (6 bases). The CDR3 has 11 residues. Trimming took 7 bases from V and 6 from J, leaving 9 bases between them. The germline V gene has CDR1 SGHRS and CDR2 YFSETQ. CDR3 amino acids: CASRQVDTQYF. In DNA, the CDR3 is TGCGCCAGCCGACAGGTGGATACGCAGTATTTT.

This chain connects TRBV5-4 to TRBJ1-4, with a possible D match to TRBD1 (5 bases). V was cut by 2 bases and J by 6 bases, with 11 bases left in between. CDR3 size: 14 residues. Germline CDR1 SGHNT, CDR2 YYREEE (reference sequence). CDR3 coding DNA: TGTGCCAGCAGCTTTAAGGGGCCGGATGAAAAACTGTTTTTT. Translated, it gives CASSFKGPDEKLFF.